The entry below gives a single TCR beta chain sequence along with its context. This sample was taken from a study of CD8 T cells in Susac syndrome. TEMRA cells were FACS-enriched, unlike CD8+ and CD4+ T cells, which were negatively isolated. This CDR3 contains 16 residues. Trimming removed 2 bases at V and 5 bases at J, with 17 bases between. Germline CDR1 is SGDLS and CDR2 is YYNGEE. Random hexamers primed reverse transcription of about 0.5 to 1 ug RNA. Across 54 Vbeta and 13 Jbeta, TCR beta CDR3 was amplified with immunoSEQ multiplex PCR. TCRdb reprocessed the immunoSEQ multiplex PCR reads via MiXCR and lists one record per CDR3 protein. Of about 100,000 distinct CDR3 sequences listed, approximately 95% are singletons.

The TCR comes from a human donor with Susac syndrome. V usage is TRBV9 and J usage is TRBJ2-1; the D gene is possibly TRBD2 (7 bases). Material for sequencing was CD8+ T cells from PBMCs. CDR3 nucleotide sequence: TGTGCCAGCAGCGTCTCCTTGGGGGGGGCGGACAATGAGCAGTTCTTC. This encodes CASSVSLGGADNEQFF. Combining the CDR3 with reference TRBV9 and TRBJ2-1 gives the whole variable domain DSGVTQTPKHLITATGQRVTLRCSPRSGDLSVYWYQQSLDQGLQFLIQYYNGEERAKGNILERFSAQQFPDLHSELNLSSLELGDSALYFCASSVSLGGADNEQFFGPGTRLTVL.